These 14 T cell receptor beta chains came from one sample sequenced in a study of PD-L1 blockade in urothelial cancer. Assay: immunoSEQ multiplex PCR; the TCRdb copy retains only in-frame clones and omits some. The sample has 35,000 to 55,000 clones, around nine tenths seen once; the top ten hold roughly 15%. The specimen was PBMCs, collected around atezolizumab (anti-PD-L1) treatment. The origin of the receptors is a woman between 55 and 75 years old with urothelial cancer.

The chain employs TRBV4-1 and TRBJ1-5; 7 bases line up with TRBD1. From germline, CDR1 is MGHRA and CDR2 YSYEKL. Trimming at V came to 3 bases and at J to 6 bases, leaving 11 bases not matched to a gene. The CDR3 spans 16 residues. The chain's CDR3 is CASSQDGTVLIQPQHF. The CDR3 bases are TGCGCCAGCAGCCAGGACGGGACAGTACTCATTCAGCCCCAGCATTTT.

This rearrangement joins TRBV7-2 to TRBJ1-1; 7 bases are a match to TRBD1. This CDR3 is built from 15 residues. Germline-derived CDR1 and CDR2 are SGHTA and FQGNSA. Trimming took 4 bases from V and 1 from J; bases not matched to a gene: 6. The CDR3 is CASSSRGPSNTEAFF. Written as DNA, the CDR3 is TGTGCCAGCAGCTCGAGGGGGCCCTCGAACACTGAAGCTTTCTTT.

This clone was detected only a few times. Sequence at one end of the junction differs from germline and may be a read error. V is TRBV7-9 and J is TRBJ2-7; 11 nucleotides align to TRBD2. There are 13 residues in the CDR3. From germline, CDR1 is SEHNR and CDR2 FQNEAQ (reference sequence). DNA for the CDR3: TGTGCCAGCAGCATAGCGGGGGGGCGCGAGCAGTACTTC. Protein sequence: CASSIAGGREQYF.

The CDR3 here is CASRLYRGGYTF. The CDR3 region has the DNA TGCGCCAGCAGACTGTACAGGGGTGGCTACACCTTC. The J gene is TRBJ1-2, the V gene TRBV5-1; 7 bases are shared with TRBD1. The germline gives CDR1 SGHRS, CDR2 YFSETQ. The CDR3 totals 12 residues. Trimming cost V 5 bases and J 7 bases; bases outside gene matches: 5.

This sequence joins TRBV5-4 and TRBJ2-5, with D maybe TRBD1 (5 bases). Trimming left V 4 bases short and J 2 bases short, with 12 bases between. Germline V gives CDR1 SGHNT, CDR2 YYREEE (reference sequence). This CDR3 region has 14 residues. CDR3 sequence: CASSQDSRQETQYF. Here the CDR3 DNA reads TGTGCCAGCAGCCAAGACAGTAGGCAAGAGACCCAGTACTTC.

This clone was recorded a few times. The rearrangement joins TRBV6-1 to TRBJ2-7; 7 nucleotides line up with TRBD1. The germline V gene encodes CDR1 MNHNS and CDR2 SASEGT. V lost 4 bases and J lost 6; bases outside the gene matches: 18. CDR3 size: 17 residues. CDR3 DNA sequence: TGTGCCAGCAGTGCCGAACCCCACGGGACAGCCAGGGGCGAGCAGTACTTC. Protein sequence: CASSAEPHGTARGEQYF.

This clone was seen a handful of times. The chain recombines TRBV19 with TRBJ1-1; tentative D call: TRBD1 (6 bases). CDR1 is LNHDA, CDR2 SQIVND, per germline (reference sequence). There are 15 residues in the CDR3. The V gene lost 3 bases and the J gene lost 1 base, with 12 bases spanning the gap. Written as DNA, the CDR3 is TGTGCCAGTAGTATTCACAGGGTCGGGAACACTGAAGCTTTCTTT. Translation: CASSIHRVGNTEAFF.

The chain has TRBV10-3 and TRBJ2-1, with D maybe TRBD2 (6 bases). The CDR3 runs 15 residues. Germline CDR1 reads ENHRY; CDR2 reads SYGVKD. Trimming removed 3 bases at V and 0 bases at J, with 9 bases between. The CDR3 loop reads CAISEVAASYNEQFF. CDR3 DNA: TGTGCCATCAGTGAAGTAGCGGCCTCCTACAATGAGCAGTTCTTC.

This rearrangement joins TRBV12-5 to TRBJ2-6; D perhaps matches TRBD1 (5 bases). Trimming stripped 4 bases from V and 5 bases from J, with 21 bases between. The length of the CDR3 is 18 residues. The germline CDR1 and CDR2 sequences are LGHNT and FRNRAP. CDR3 sequence: CASGSSAAGQSRANVLTF. The CDR3 region has the DNA TGTGCTAGTGGTTCGAGTGCTGCAGGACAAAGTCGGGCCAACGTCCTGACTTTC.

The CDR3 sequence: CASSRLAGGGDTQYF. In DNA form, the CDR3 reads TGTGCCAGCAGCCGCTTAGCGGGAGGGGGTGATACGCAGTATTTT. The gene calls are TRBV7-2 and TRBJ2-3; 11 bases align to TRBD2. Per germline, CDR1 SGHTA and CDR2 FQGNSA. Trimming removed 5 bases from V and 6 bases from J; junction bases left unmatched: 7. This CDR3 is built from 15 residues.

The CDR3 sequence: CASSDERGGTDTQYF. As DNA, the CDR3 is TGTGCCAGCAGTGACGAGCGGGGGGGCACAGATACGCAGTATTTT. V and J are TRBV6-4 and TRBJ2-3; TRBD2 agrees at 9 bases. The CDR3 runs to 15 residues. Germline V gene lookup returns CDR1 MRHNA and CDR2 SNTAGT. The V gene end was trimmed by 2 bases and the J gene end by 1 base; junction bases not matched to a gene: 1.

In nucleotides, the CDR3 is TGTGCCAGCAGCCTAGGGGGGGGAGGGACCAATGAGCAGTTCTTC. Protein sequence: CASSLGGGGTNEQFF. The genes are TRBV28 and TRBJ2-1; TRBD2 is a possible D gene (7 bases). Trimming left V 6 bases short and J 6 bases short, with 18 bases between. This CDR3 contains 15 residues. CDR1 and CDR2 (germline): MDHEN, SYDVKM.

CDR3 nucleotide sequence: TGTGCCAGCAGTTCCGGCGACAGGAAAGAGACCCAGTACTTC. It specifies CASSSGDRKETQYF. This chain links TRBV6-5 with TRBJ2-5, with D maybe TRBD1 (6 bases). CDR1 is MNHEY, CDR2 SVGAGI, per germline. Deletions cut 4 bases from V and 3 bases from J, with 12 bases between. The CDR3 contains 14 residues.

The chain couples TRBV18 to TRBJ1-1, with D possibly matching TRBD1 (6 bases). V was shortened by 1 base and J by 8 bases, with 11 bases between the two germline ends. The CDR3 covers 13 residues. The germline gives CDR1 KGHSH, CDR2 LQKENI. As DNA, the CDR3 is TGTGCCAGCTCACCACAGACAGGCGTAGAAGCTTTCTTT. Translation gives CASSPQTGVEAFF.